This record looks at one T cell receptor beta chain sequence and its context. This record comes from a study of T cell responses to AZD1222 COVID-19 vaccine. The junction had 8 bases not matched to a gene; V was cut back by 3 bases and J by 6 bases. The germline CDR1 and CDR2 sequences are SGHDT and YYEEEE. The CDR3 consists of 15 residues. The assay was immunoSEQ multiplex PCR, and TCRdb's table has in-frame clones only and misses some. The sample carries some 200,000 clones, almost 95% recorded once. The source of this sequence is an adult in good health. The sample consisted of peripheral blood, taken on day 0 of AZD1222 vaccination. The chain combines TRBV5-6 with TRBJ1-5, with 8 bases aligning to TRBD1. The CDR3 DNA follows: TGTGCCAGCAGCTACACAGGGGGATGGGGTCAGCCCCAGCATTTT. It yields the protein CASSYTGGWGQPQHF.